This is a list of T cell receptor beta chains from one sample in a study of blood T cell repertoires in COVID-19. Sequenced by immunoSEQ multiplex PCR; TCRdb stores in-frame clones only, minus some. The sample includes about 220,000 clones, 80% to 90% seen only once; the top ten take approximately 2.4%. The sample comprised peripheral blood. The receptor set was obtained from a man in his forties who had recovered from COVID-19. The conserved cysteine and the conserved F or W are not part of the CDR3 here. Each record gives: V gene, CDR3 protein.

V: TRBV9; CDR3: ASSPSRGSYEQY
V: TRBV2; CDR3: ASSIQGAYEQY
V: TRBV19; CDR3: ASSPRLAGVNEQF
V: TRBV15; CDR3: ATSSNQGANNEQF
V: TRBV27; CDR3: ASSLLGRSNTGELF
V: TRBV30; CDR3: AWSLDRGQAEAF
V: TRBV30; CDR3: AGSLGLEETQY
V: TRBV19; CDR3: ASSINRQETQY
V: TRBV10-1; CDR3: ASSEGGSYEQY
V: TRBV6-6; CDR3: ASSYSPGQGYGYT
V: TRBV30; CDR3: AWSRGRTGTDTQY
V: TRBV21-1; CDR3: ASSKRQAYEQF
V: TRBV7-9; CDR3: ASSLSGSIDTQY
V: TRBV7-9; CDR3: ASSLGTSGFDEQF
V: TRBV10-1; CDR3: ASSTSGGSTDTQY
V: TRBV18; CDR3: ASSVTGDPETQY
V: TRBV3-1/TRBV3-2; CDR3: ASSQEFWDRDNQPQH
V: TRBV14; CDR3: ASSQVIAGEQF
V: TRBV5-1; CDR3: ASSFGAGGSYGYT
V: TRBV7-8; CDR3: ASSLVRGTYEQY
V: TRBV9; CDR3: ASSALGAGGGEQY
V: TRBV6-1; CDR3: ASSEARDGSGAF
V: TRBV6-5; CDR3: ASSYSGTGVGGYT
V: TRBV5-1; CDR3: ASSLVAEGIQY
V: TRBV6-5; CDR3: ASSYQPTSPGEQY
V: TRBV3-1/TRBV3-2; CDR3: ASSQEEVSGRRTGELF
V: TRBV9; CDR3: ASSGEPGTDNTEAF